The rows below give T cell receptor beta chains drawn from one sample of a study of CD8 T cells in ankylosing spondylitis. MiXCR, applied by TCRdb to the 5' RACE reads, yields one record per CDR3 protein. Among 650,000 to 800,000 distinct CDR3 sequences listed, under 20% were seen once. The sequencing input was blood, either unsorted or a sorted T cell fraction (not recorded which). These receptors all come from a male donor with ankylosing spondylitis. CDR3s include the opening cysteine and the closing phenylalanine or tryptophan. Fields, in order: CDR3 length, J gene, clone size, V gene, D gene, CDR3 DNA, CDR3 protein. A D gene is named only where the DNA matches it firmly. Size is stated for part of the rows, as once, few or many counts, or as a class when the clone is expanded.

15,TRBJ2-1,-,TRBV5-1,-,TGCGCCAGCAGCGTCCGCACAGAGATATACAATGAGCAGTTCTTC,CASSVRTEIYNEQFF
14,TRBJ2-3,-,TRBV5-1,TRBD1,TGCGCCAGCAGGAAACAGGGGACGTCAGATACGCAGTATTTT,CASRKQGTSDTQYF
17,TRBJ2-3,-,TRBV28,TRBD2,TGTGCCAGCAGTTTAACATCGGGACTAGGTAGCACAGATACGCAGTATTTT,CASSLTSGLGSTDTQYF
13,TRBJ2-7,few,TRBV27,TRBD1,TGTGCCAGCAGTTGGACAGGGCAGTACGAGCAGTACTTC,CASSWTGQYEQYF
15,TRBJ1-3,few,TRBV10-3,-,TGTGCCATCAGTGCATTACGGTCCTCTGGAAACACCATATATTTT,CAISALRSSGNTIYF
14,TRBJ2-7,few,TRBV14,TRBD2,TGTGCCAGCAGCCACGCTAGCGGGCCCTACGAGCAGTACTTC,CASSHASGPYEQYF
18,TRBJ1-2,few,TRBV12-3/TRBV12-4,TRBD1,TGTGCCAGCAGTCCGGGGGACAGGCGGATTTATCCCAACTATGGCTACACCTTC,CASSPGDRRIYPNYGYTF
14,TRBJ1-6,few,TRBV3-1,-,TGTGCCAGCAGCCAAGGTGGAATGGACTCACCCCTCCACTTT,CASSQGGMDSPLHF
12,TRBJ1-1,few,TRBV5-6,-,TGTGCCAGCAGGAGACAGTCTACTGAAGCTTTCTTT,CASRRQSTEAFF
12,TRBJ1-1,-,TRBV24-1,TRBD1,TGTGCCACCAGTGCGACAGGGGCTGAAGCTTTCTTT,CATSATGAEAFF
16,TRBJ2-3,many,TRBV10-3,-,TGTGCCATCAGTGAAAGGTCAGCGGTAAGCACAGATACGCAGTATTTT,CAISERSAVSTDTQYF
16,TRBJ1-3,-,TRBV5-1,TRBD1,TGCGCCAGCAGCTTGTCCCCGACAGGGGTTGGAAACACCATATATTTT,CASSLSPTGVGNTIYF
14,TRBJ2-3,few,TRBV5-1,-,TGCGCCAGCAGCTTGGCCACCTCTTCAGATACGCAGTATTTT,CASSLATSSDTQYF
16,TRBJ2-1,-,TRBV5-1,TRBD1,TGCGCCAGCAGCTTGGAGGGACAGGGAGTGAGCAATGAGCAGTTCTTC,CASSLEGQGVSNEQFF
14,TRBJ2-3,few,TRBV5-1,TRBD1,TGCGCCAGCAGCAAACAGGGGGGAACAGATACGCAGTATTTT,CASSKQGGTDTQYF
17,TRBJ1-1,-,TRBV15,-,TGTGCCACCAGCAGAGATGGCAGGGACTCCCTGAGCACTGAAGCTTTCTTT,CATSRDGRDSLSTEAFF
13,TRBJ1-2,many,TRBV20-1,TRBD1,TGCAGTGCTAGCGGGACAGGGGTCGGCGGCTACACCTTC,CSASGTGVGGYTF
16,TRBJ1-2,few,TRBV5-5,-,TGTGCCAGCAGCTCTGACAGTGGTGGGGCTATCAAGGGCTACACCTTC,CASSSDSGGAIKGYTF
16,TRBJ2-1,-,TRBV4-1,TRBD2,TGCGCCAGCAGCAGAGCGGGAGGCAACACCTACAATGAGCAGTTCTTC,CASSRAGGNTYNEQFF
16,TRBJ1-2,-,TRBV3-1,-,TGTGCCAGCAGCCACCTCCTCGGCGGGTCAGGGGATGGCTACACCTTC,CASSHLLGGSGDGYTF
16,TRBJ2-2,-,TRBV7-9,-,TGTGCCAGCAGCCCAGGGACCTACTCGAACACCGGGGAGCTGTTTTTT,CASSPGTYSNTGELFF
17,TRBJ1-4,-,TRBV7-9,TRBD1,TGTGCCAGCAGCTCCCAAACCACAGGGGCCGGGAGCGAAAAACTGTTTTTT,CASSSQTTGAGSEKLFF
15,TRBJ1-4,-,TRBV5-1,TRBD1,TGCGCCAGCAGCCTTGGACAGGACCTCATAGGGGAACTGTTTTTT,CASSLGQDLIGELFF
14,TRBJ2-1,-,TRBV11-2,-,TGTGCCAGCAGCTTGCGGTCTGGGAACAATGAGCAGTTCTTC,CASSLRSGNNEQFF
14,TRBJ2-1,few,TRBV4-1,-,TGCGCCAGCAGCCAAGGTTCCGGATACAATGAGCAGTTCTTC,CASSQGSGYNEQFF
14,TRBJ2-2,-,TRBV5-6,-,TGTGCCAGCAGCTTCGGAGGGCGCACCGGGGAGCTGTTTTTT,CASSFGGRTGELFF
14,TRBJ1-1,few,TRBV12-3/TRBV12-4,-,TGTGCCAGCAGCGAAACACAGGGAGGGACTGAAGCTTTCTTT,CASSETQGGTEAFF
14,TRBJ2-1,-,TRBV27,-,TGTGCCAGCAGTTTTGGGCTCACCAGCAATGAGCAGTTCTTC,CASSFGLTSNEQFF